This entry lists 23 T cell receptor beta chains sequenced from one sample in a study of STAT5B mutations in CD4+ large granular lymphocyte leukemia. Produced via immunoSEQ multiplex PCR; TCRdb's table is partial and in-frame only. In the table there are around 33,000 clones, roughly 79% of which are singletons. Sequencing used CD4+ T cells from blood buffy coats. These receptor sequences come from a human donor in good health.

The CDR3 sequence is CASSKVRQGYGYTF. The CDR3 nucleotides are TGTGCCAGCAGCAAAGTTCGTCAGGGCTATGGCTACACCTTC. The chain employs TRBV21-1 and TRBJ1-2; TRBD1, as called in the table, went unchecked against the DNA. TRBV21-1 is shown as a pseudogene. The CDR3 is 14 residues long.

The V call is TRBV7-8, the J call TRBJ1-5; 7 nucleotides line up with TRBD1. The CDR3 is 14 residues long. Trimming took 5 bases from V and 2 from J; bases not matched to a gene: 3. In germline, CDR1 is SGHVS, CDR2 FQNEAQ. The CDR3 spells CASSVDRGNQPQHF. CDR3 in DNA: TGTGCCAGCAGCGTAGACAGGGGCAATCAGCCCCAGCATTTT.

In DNA, the CDR3 is TGTGCCAGCAGAAAGGCGGGGGGAGAGACCCAGTACTTC. As protein: CASRKAGGETQYF. The V gene is TRBV11-2, the J gene TRBJ2-5; the match to TRBD2 covers 8 bases. V lost 6 bases to trimming and J lost 4 bases; unmatched junction nucleotides: 4. Germline V gene data show CDR1 as SGHAT and CDR2 as FQNNGV. This CDR3 region has 13 residues.

The chain recombines TRBV28 with TRBJ2-1, with unresolved D. In germline, CDR1 is MDHEN, CDR2 SYDVKM. V was pared by 2 bases and J by 0 bases, with 8 bases between. The CDR3 totals 15 residues. The CDR3 region has the DNA TGTGCCAGCAGTTTAGCGGCCCCCTCCTACAATGAGCAGTTCTTC. Amino acids: CASSLAAPSYNEQFF.

The genes are TRBV6-1 and TRBJ2-3, with 14 bases identical to TRBD2. The CDR3 sequence is 17 residues long. Germline V CDR1 and CDR2: MNHNS, SASEGT. The trim removed 2 bases at V and 4 bases at J, leaving 5 bases unmatched. The CDR3 region is CASSERLAGGGADTQYF. In DNA, the CDR3 is TGTGCCAGCAGTGAAAGACTAGCGGGAGGGGGCGCAGATACGCAGTATTTT.

This clone occurred a few times. The genes are TRBV25-1 and TRBJ1-1; 9 bases agree with TRBD1. V lost 10 bases to trimming and J lost 2 bases; unmatched junction nucleotides: 2. The CDR3 runs 12 residues. The germline V gene encodes CDR1 MGHDK and CDR2 SYGVNS. The CDR3 bases are TGTGCCACGGGACAGGGTAACACTGAAGCTTTCTTT. This encodes CATGQGNTEAFF.

J is TRBJ1-2 and V is TRBV28; 8 nucleotides match TRBD1. The germline V gene has CDR1 MDHEN and CDR2 SYDVKM. With 9 bases clipped from V and 2 bases from J, the junction kept 2 bases outside the gene matches. The CDR3 length is 12 residues. CDR3 DNA sequence: TGTGCCAGTCAGGGGGCGAACTATGGCTACACCTTC. As protein: CASQGANYGYTF.

This rearrangement joins TRBV7-2 to TRBJ1-5, with unresolved D. From germline, CDR1 is SGHTA and CDR2 FQGNSA. The CDR3 is 15 amino acids. Trimming removed 4 bases from V and 2 bases from J, with 12 bases in between. CDR3 bases: TGTGCCAGCAGCTATAAGGGCGCGGGCAATCAGCCCCAGCATTTT. It codes for CASSYKGAGNQPQHF.

This chain connects TRBV9 to TRBJ2-7; D assignment may be TRBD1 or TRBD2 (5 bases each). This CDR3 is 14 amino acids long. V lost 2 bases and J lost 4, with 13 bases in between. In germline, CDR1 is SGDLS, CDR2 YYNGEE. The CDR3 is CASSVGDGTYEQYF. In DNA, the CDR3 is TGTGCCAGCAGCGTGGGGGATGGGACGTACGAGCAGTACTTC. Using reference TRBV9 and TRBJ2-7 for the parts outside the CDR3, the full variable domain is DSGVTQTPKHLITATGQRVTLRCSPRSGDLSVYWYQQSLDQGLQFLIQYYNGEERAKGNILERFSAQQFPDLHSELNLSSLELGDSALYFCASSVGDGTYEQYFGPGTRLTVT.

The rearrangement links TRBV7-3 to TRBJ2-2; D gene unclear. V was pared by 1 base and J by 8 bases, with 8 bases between. Looked up from germline, CDR1 is SGHTA and CDR2 is FQGTGA. The CDR3 has 13 residues. In DNA form, the CDR3 reads TGTGCCAGCAGCTTAAATAGTGCAGGGGAGCTGTTTTTT. Translated, it gives CASSLNSAGELFF.

The chain recombines TRBV28 with TRBJ1-2; D ambiguous. The CDR3 totals 13 residues. From germline, CDR1 is MDHEN and CDR2 SYDVKM. V lost 11 bases, J lost 0 bases, and 13 bases lay in between. CDR3 residues: CAAMPRANYGYTF. CDR3 sequence (DNA): TGTGCCGCTATGCCGAGAGCTAACTATGGCTACACCTTC.

The V and J genes are TRBV10-3 and TRBJ2-1; possibly TRBD2 for D (5 bases). V was cut by 8 bases and J by 6 bases, with 14 bases left in between. This CDR3 region has 13 residues. From germline, CDR1 is ENHRY and CDR2 SYGVKD. The CDR3, as DNA: TGTGCCATCGAGGTCGGGAAATGCAATGAGCAGTTCTTC. This encodes CAIEVGKCNEQFF.

The chain couples TRBV18 to TRBJ2-1; TRBD2 matches 7 bases. The trim removed 4 bases at V and 9 bases at J, leaving 9 bases unmatched. Germline V gene data show CDR1 as KGHSH and CDR2 as LQKENI. The CDR3 runs 14 residues. CDR3 nucleotide sequence: TGTGCCAGCTCACTGGGGGGGAGTCAGGCTGAGCAGTTCTTC. Its translation: CASSLGGSQAEQFF. The full variable domain, rest sourced from reference TRBV18 and TRBJ2-1, is NAGVMQNPRHLVRRRGQEARLRCSPMKGHSHVYWYRQLPEEGLKFMVYLQKENIIDESGMPKERFSAEFPKEGPSILRIQQVVRGDSAAYFCASSLGGSQAEQFFGPGTRLTVL.

This sequence joins TRBV7-9 and TRBJ2-7; the D is unclear. The CDR3 has 17 amino acids. From germline, CDR1 is SEHNR and CDR2 FQNEAQ (reference sequence). V was pared by 5 bases and J by 0 bases, with 20 bases between. The CDR3 sequence: CASSPISTEQSSYEQYF. DNA for the CDR3: TGTGCCAGCAGCCCAATCAGCACCGAACAGAGCTCCTACGAGCAGTACTTC.

The chain has TRBV27 and TRBJ1-1, with D possibly TRBD1 on 6 matching bases. The V gene lost 7 bases and the J gene lost 0 bases, with 18 bases spanning the gap. CDR1 and CDR2 from the germline V gene are MNHEY and SMNVEV (reference sequence). This CDR3 spans 16 amino acids. CDR3 sequence: CASKTNRDTVNTEAFF. The CDR3, as DNA: TGTGCCAGCAAAACCAATCGGGACACCGTGAACACTGAAGCTTTCTTT.

The chain carries TRBV7-2 and TRBJ2-3, with a possible D match to TRBD2 (6 bases). The V end was cut by 5 bases, the J end by 1 base, with 16 bases between. This CDR3 spans 16 amino acids. CDR1 and CDR2 from the germline V gene are SGHTA and FQGNSA. This CDR3 is CASSGRREMGTDTQYF. DNA for the CDR3: TGTGCCAGCAGCGGCCGCCGGGAGATGGGCACAGATACGCAGTATTTT.

V usage is TRBV19 and J usage is TRBJ2-3; tentative D call: TRBD2 (5 bases). V shed 7 bases and J shed 4 bases, with 9 bases lying between them. The CDR3 sequence is 12 residues long. The germline CDR1 and CDR2 sequences are LNHDA and SQIVND (reference sequence). The CDR3 protein is CASNIGADTQYF. CDR3 bases: TGTGCCAGTAACATCGGGGCAGATACGCAGTATTTT. Full variable domain (rest looked up from reference TRBV19 and TRBJ2-3): DGGITQSPKYLFRKEGQNVTLSCEQNLNHDAMYWYRQDPGQGLRLIYYSQIVNDFQKGDIAEGYSVSREKKESFPLTVTSAQKNPTAFYLCASNIGADTQYFGPGTRLTVL.

The gene calls are TRBV9 and TRBJ2-3; D may match TRBD1 or TRBD2 (5 bases each). V dropped 4 bases and J dropped 2 bases, with 17 bases sitting between them. CDR1 SGDLS and CDR2 YYNGEE come from the germline V gene. The CDR3 is 16 residues long. The CDR3 nucleotides read TGTGCCAGCAGCCCGTATCCGGGACCGCACACAGATACGCAGTATTTT. Its protein product is CASSPYPGPHTDTQYF. The whole variable domain, remainder taken from reference TRBV9 and TRBJ2-3, is DSGVTQTPKHLITATGQRVTLRCSPRSGDLSVYWYQQSLDQGLQFLIQYYNGEERAKGNILERFSAQQFPDLHSELNLSSLELGDSALYFCASSPYPGPHTDTQYFGPGTRLTVL.

The chain carries TRBV11-2 and TRBJ2-7; 12 nucleotides align to TRBD2. CDR3 length equals 15 residues. Germline CDR1 and CDR2: SGHAT and FQNNGV. Trimming cost V 5 bases and J 7 bases; bases outside gene matches: 9. The CDR3 sequence: CASSVRLAGALEQYF. For the CDR3, the DNA is TGTGCCAGCAGCGTGCGACTAGCGGGAGCGCTAGAGCAGTACTTC.

This clone was found a few times. The chain carries TRBV28 and TRBJ2-7; TRBD2 agrees at 7 bases. With 6 bases clipped from V and 6 bases from J, the junction kept 11 bases outside the gene matches. Germline CDR1 MDHEN, CDR2 SYDVKM. This CDR3 is built from 14 residues. The CDR3: CASSPGGSIGEQYF. CDR3 coding DNA: TGTGCCAGCAGCCCCGGCGGGAGTATTGGCGAGCAGTACTTC.

This chain joins TRBV6-6 and TRBJ2-3, with 9 bases identical to TRBD1. CDR3 length equals 15 residues. The V segment lost 5 bases and the J segment 4 bases; nucleotides outside the gene matches: 7. Germline loops: CDR1 MNHNY, CDR2 SVGAGI (reference sequence). The CDR3 sequence is CASSLDRGYADTQYF. The DNA of the CDR3 is TGTGCCAGCAGTCTGGACAGGGGATACGCAGATACGCAGTATTTT.

The rearrangement uses TRBV29-1 and TRBJ2-7; D is unclear. CDR3 length: 13 residues. Germline CDR1 is SQVTM and CDR2 is ANQGSEA. Trimming pared 4 bases from V and 4 bases from J, leaving 14 bases between. The CDR3 DNA reads TGCAGCGTTGGGGCCCCTGGGAAATACGAGCAGTACTTC. Translating it yields CSVGAPGKYEQYF.

This chain uses TRBV11-3 with TRBJ1-1; D is undetermined. This CDR3 is built from 13 residues. Trimming cost V 0 bases and J 4 bases, with 6 bases left between them. Germline values: CDR1 SGHNT, CDR2 YENEEA. The CDR3 region has the DNA TGTGCCAGCAGCTTAGATGAATTCACTGAAGCTTTCTTT. Protein: CASSLDEFTEAFF.